This T cell receptor (beta chain) was obtained from a study of cytomegalovirus exposure and HLA in healthy donors. CDR1 ENHRY and CDR2 SYGVKD come from the germline V gene. V was clipped by 5 bases and J by 2 bases, with 2 bases between them. The CDR3 loop spans 11 amino acids. Primers for the PCR totalled 60 Vbeta and 13 Jbeta. TCRdb keeps only in-frame clones here, not all; method: immunoSEQ multiplex PCR. The table records under 250,000 clones, more than 65% of them present only once. The chain couples TRBV10-3 to TRBJ2-3; no reliable D call. The clonotype was recovered from a man younger than 30 in good health and CMV-seronegative. Input material: PBMCs. CDR3 in DNA: TGTGCCATCAGTTACACAGATACGCAGTATTTT. Translated: CAISYTDTQYF.